Below, one T cell receptor beta chain is given with its context. This sample is part of a study of blood T cell repertoires in COVID-19. Background on the study: Acute and convalescent COVID-19 specimens originated in the United States, Italy and Spain. Nucleic acid was either cDNA or gDNA, and it came from T cells, B-cell-depleted T cells, or PBMCs.

Per the original methods: Researchers report that nucleated cell counts were estimated from reference gene primer amplification. The assay was immunoSEQ multiplex PCR, and TCRdb's table has in-frame clones only and misses some. V and J calls and clone size come straight from that table; D and trimming were deduced from the DNA. This table holds about 29,000 clones, around 77% found once. The CDR3 contains 18 residues. The germline CDR1 and CDR2 sequences are SGHTA and FQGNSA. The ends were cut back, 2 bases at V and 0 bases at J, with 16 bases in the middle. V gene TRBV7-2 combines with J gene TRBJ2-2; TRBD1 might be the D (5 bases). The receptor comes from a woman aged 70-85 years with active or convalescent COVID-19. Sequencing input: peripheral blood. This CDR3 reads CASSLNPQGPSNTGELFF. The CDR3 coding sequence is TGTGCCAGCAGCTTAAATCCGCAGGGCCCCTCGAACACCGGGGAGCTGTTTTTT.